This passage covers 9 T cell receptor beta chains from one sample sequenced in a study of T cell responses to AZD1222 COVID-19 vaccine. Assay used: immunoSEQ multiplex PCR; TCRdb lists only in-frame clones, some missing. The sample shows roughly 140,000 clones, under 95% of them seen only once. The sample in question was peripheral blood, obtained on day 0 of AZD1222 vaccination. All receptors come from an adult in good health.

The chain combines TRBV28 with TRBJ2-1; 11 bases align to TRBD2. Germline V gene data show CDR1 as MDHEN and CDR2 as SYDVKM. The CDR3 extends over 16 amino acids. V shed 2 bases and J 8 bases; nucleotides not matched to a gene: 8. The CDR3 protein is CASSLLTSGREDEQFF. CDR3 DNA sequence: TGTGCCAGCAGTTTACTTACTAGCGGGAGAGAGGATGAGCAGTTCTTC.

The genes are TRBV2 and TRBJ2-4; TRBD1 aligns across 9 bases. This CDR3 is 18 amino acids long. Trimming at V came to 4 bases and at J to 0 bases, leaving 10 bases not matched to a gene. CDR1 is SNHLY, CDR2 FYNNEI, per germline. CDR3: CASSGPGQGLLAKNIQYF. In DNA form, the CDR3 reads TGTGCCAGCAGTGGTCCCGGACAGGGGCTTCTAGCCAAAAACATTCAGTACTTC.

A few counts support this clone. The V and J genes are TRBV10-3 and TRBJ2-3, with D possibly matching TRBD1 (5 bases). V gave up 5 bases and J gave up 4 bases, with 10 bases separating them. This CDR3 is 13 amino acids long. The V gene's germline CDR1 is ENHRY and CDR2 SYGVKD. The CDR3 here is CAISIGASDTQYF. The CDR3, as DNA: TGTGCCATCAGTATAGGGGCTTCAGATACGCAGTATTTT.

The chain employs TRBV4-3 and TRBJ1-3, with TRBD1 matching over 7 bases. The length of the CDR3 is 13 residues. V gave up 4 bases and J gave up 8 bases; unmatched junction bases: 5. Germline V gene lookup returns CDR1 LGHNA and CDR2 YSLEER. CDR3 in DNA: TGCGCCAGCAGCCGCAACAGGGGTGACACCATATATTTT. Translation: CASSRNRGDTIYF.

The V and J genes are TRBV24-1 and TRBJ1-5, with D possibly TRBD1 on 6 matching bases. The CDR3 is 12 residues long. V was trimmed by 7 bases and J by 7 bases, leaving 10 bases between them. Germline V gene lookup returns CDR1 KGHDR and CDR2 SFDVKD. The DNA for the CDR3 is TGTGCCACCAGCAGGGGTTGGCAGCCCCAGCATTTT. Translated: CATSRGWQPQHF.

V and J are TRBV9 and TRBJ2-7, with 10 bases lining up with TRBD2. CDR1 SGDLS and CDR2 YYNGEE come from the germline V gene. The CDR3 is made up of 15 amino acids. Trimming at V came to 4 bases and at J to 2 bases, leaving 6 bases not matched to a gene. The CDR3 DNA reads TGTGCCAGCAGCCCCCGGACTAGCGGCACCTACGAGCAGTACTTC. Amino acid sequence: CASSPRTSGTYEQYF.

The rearrangement links TRBV4-3 to TRBJ2-1, with 13 positions matching TRBD2. Looked up from germline, CDR1 is LGHNA and CDR2 is YSLEER. This CDR3 is 17 amino acids long. With V trimmed by 3 bases and J by 8 bases, 10 bases remained unmatched. CDR3 DNA sequence: TGCGCCAGCAGCCACCTACCTACTAGCGGGGGGGCCCATGAGCAGTTCTTC. Translating gives CASSHLPTSGGAHEQFF.

This clone was recorded once. V usage is TRBV7-2 and J usage is TRBJ2-7, with 7 bases identical to TRBD1. J was trimmed by 4 bases and V by 2 bases; bases with no gene match: 5. Germline V CDR1 and CDR2: SGHTA, FQGNSA. The CDR3 sequence is 14 residues long. Written as DNA, the CDR3 is TGTGCCAGCAGCTTAATGGGACAGCCATACGAGCAGTACTTC. This encodes CASSLMGQPYEQYF.

The chain links TRBV10-3 to TRBJ1-1, with a possible D match to TRBD1 (5 bases). The CDR3 has 15 residues. From germline, CDR1 is ENHRY and CDR2 SYGVKD. Trimming cost V 6 bases and J 5 bases, with 19 bases left between them. CDR3 bases: TGTGCCATCAGCCGGGGGGACGTGGGGAGGACTGAAGCTTTCTTT. Translating it yields CAISRGDVGRTEAFF.